This T cell receptor (beta chain) was captured in a study of cytomegalovirus exposure and HLA in healthy donors. General observations from the study: Within an earlier analysis, most TCR beta V segments proved productive either about 90% or about 30% of the time. Solely CMV serostatus was available to characterize immune exposure. The classifier was said to identify cytomegalovirus status with high specificity and sensitivity.

Healthy bone marrow donors made up the cohort. About this clone itself: Its specificity is not known.

Use of 60 Vbeta and 13 Jbeta primers characterized the PCR. TCRdb keeps only in-frame clones here, not all; method: immunoSEQ multiplex PCR. The sample gives 110,000 to 150,000 clones, roughly 82% of which show up once; roughly 3.2% is in the top ten. The CDR3 runs to 16 residues. Germline CDR1 reads SGHDN; CDR2 reads FVKESK. V shed 1 base and J shed 0 bases, with 11 bases lying between them. This TCR was recovered from a man aged 18 to 35 in good health and CMV-seropositive. Sequencing was done on a sample of PBMCs. The gene calls are TRBV14 and TRBJ2-3, with D maybe TRBD2 (6 bases). Written as DNA, the CDR3 is TGTGCCAGCAGCCAAGTACTAGCCCTGAGCACAGATACGCAGTATTTT. Protein sequence: CASSQVLALSTDTQYF.